Following are 7 T cell receptor beta chains from one sample sequenced in a study of beta chain features in type 1 diabetes. The isolated RNA, all of it, was reverse transcribed, so expressed TCRB transcripts were what got sequenced. Sequenced by immunoSEQ multiplex PCR; TCRdb stores in-frame clones only, minus some. Here the sample spans about 650,000 clones, around 12% being singletons. Study results and limitations: TCRB CDR3s were moderately but significantly shorter in Type 1 diabetes patients in all four CD4+ subsets.

Their recognized antigens are unknown. Input material: naive CD4+ T cells from blood. These receptors were obtained from a man aged 25-45 years with type 1 diabetes.

The chain carries TRBV5-1 and TRBJ2-7; TRBD1 might be the D (5 bases). The V gene's germline CDR1 is SGHRS and CDR2 YFSETQ. Trimming removed 4 bases from V and 2 bases from J, with 10 bases in between. The length of the CDR3 is 13 residues. CDR3: CASSPQGTYEQYF. CDR3 in DNA: TGCGCCAGCAGCCCCCAGGGAACCTACGAGCAGTACTTC. Based on the CDR3 plus reference TRBV5-1 and TRBJ2-7, the full variable domain is KAGVTQTPRYLIKTRGQQVTLSCSPISGHRSVSWYQQTPGQGLQFLFEYFSETQRNKGNFPGRFSGRQFSNSRSEMNVSTLELGDSALYLCASSPQGTYEQYFGPGTRLTVT.

This sequence joins TRBV4-3 and TRBJ1-5, with D hard to call. Between the trimmed V and J ends, which lost 1 base and 1 base, there was a span of 5 bases. The CDR3 is 14 amino acids. Germline V gene sequence: CDR1 LGHNA, CDR2 YSLEER. Here the CDR3 reads CASSQGTSNQPQHF. DNA of the CDR3: TGCGCCAGCAGCCAAGGGACCAGCAATCAGCCCCAGCATTTT.

This clone was observed a handful of times. This rearrangement joins TRBV5-1 to TRBJ1-1, with D possibly being TRBD1 (5 bases). CDR3 length: 15 amino acids. The germline V gene encodes CDR1 SGHRS and CDR2 YFSETQ. Trimming took off 2 bases at V and 0 bases at J, with 11 bases between the two ends. The CDR3 DNA is TGCGCCAGCAGCTTCCAGGGACCCCTGAACACTGAAGCTTTCTTT. This gives the protein CASSFQGPLNTEAFF.

In its sample, this clone was seen a few times. V and J are TRBV5-4 and TRBJ2-5; 13 positions agree with TRBD2. The ends lost 4 bases at V and 5 bases at J; junction bases unmatched: 8. The CDR3 covers 16 residues. CDR1 is SGHNT and CDR2 is YYREEE in the germline V gene (reference sequence). The CDR3 bases are TGTGCCAGCAGCCTCACTAGCGGGGGGGCCTGGGAGACCCAGTACTTC. Its translation: CASSLTSGGAWETQYF. The variable domain in full, with the rest retrieved from reference TRBV5-4 and TRBJ2-5, is ETGVTQSPTHLIKTRGQQVTLRCSSQSGHNTVSWYQQALGQGPQFIFQYYREEENGRGNFPPRFSGLQFPNYSSELNVNALELDDSALYLCASSLTSGGAWETQYFGPGTRLLVL.

This chain joins TRBV7-2 and TRBJ2-3, with D possibly TRBD1 on 5 matching bases. Germline-derived CDR1 and CDR2 are SGHTA and FQGNSA. The CDR3 covers 17 residues. V was shortened by 3 bases and J by 2 bases, with 18 bases between the two germline ends. The CDR3 sequence: CASSFPMDKSYTDTQYF. CDR3 nucleotides: TGTGCCAGCAGCTTCCCGATGGACAAGTCGTACACAGATACGCAGTATTTT.

This clone has a handful of counts. V is TRBV7-2 and J is TRBJ2-3; TRBD2 aligns across 9 bases. The CDR3 totals 14 residues. Looked up from germline, CDR1 is SGHTA and CDR2 is FQGNSA. V trimming: 6 bases; J trimming: 7 bases; junction bases outside the gene matches: 8. The DNA of the CDR3 is TGTGCCAGCAGTCCTAGCGGGGCCGCTAATACGCAGTATTTT. Amino acid sequence: CASSPSGAANTQYF.

The chain joins TRBV27 to TRBJ2-7; 12 nucleotides line up with TRBD1. The length of the CDR3 is 18 residues. The junction had 9 bases not matched to a gene; V was cut back by 0 bases and J by 3 bases. Germline V gives CDR1 MNHEY, CDR2 SMNVEV (reference sequence). The CDR3 DNA follows: TGTGCCAGCAGTTTATCCGGGACAGGGGGCGGCCGGGGCTACGAGCAGTACTTC. Translation: CASSLSGTGGGRGYEQYF.